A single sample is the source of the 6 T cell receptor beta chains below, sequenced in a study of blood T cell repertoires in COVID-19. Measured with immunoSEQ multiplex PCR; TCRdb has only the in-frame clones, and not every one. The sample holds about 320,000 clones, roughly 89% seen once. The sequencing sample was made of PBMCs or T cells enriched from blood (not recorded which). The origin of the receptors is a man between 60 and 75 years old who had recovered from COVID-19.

The CDR3 is CASSLNPGQVEYF. As DNA, the CDR3 is TGTGCCAGCAGCCTTAATCCGGGACAGGTGGAGTATTTT. The rearrangement joins TRBV7-9 to TRBJ2-3; 8 bases agree with TRBD1. CDR3 length: 13 amino acids. The junction had 11 bases not matched to a gene; V was cut back by 5 bases and J by 13 bases. Germline V CDR1 and CDR2: SEHNR, FQNEAQ (reference sequence).

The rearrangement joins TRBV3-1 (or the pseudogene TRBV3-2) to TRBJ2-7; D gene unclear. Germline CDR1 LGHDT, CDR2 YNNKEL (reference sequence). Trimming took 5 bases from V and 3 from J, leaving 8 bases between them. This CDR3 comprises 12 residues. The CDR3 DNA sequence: TGTGCCAGCAGCATAAGCAACTACGAGCAGTACTTC. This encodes CASSISNYEQYF.

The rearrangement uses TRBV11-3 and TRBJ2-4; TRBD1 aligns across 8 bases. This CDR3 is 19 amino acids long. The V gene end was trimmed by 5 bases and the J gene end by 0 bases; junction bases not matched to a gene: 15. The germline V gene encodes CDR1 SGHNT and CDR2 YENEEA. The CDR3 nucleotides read TGTGCCAGCAGCCCACCCCTGGACAGGGAGTATCTAGCCAAAAACATTCAGTACTTC. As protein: CASSPPLDREYLAKNIQYF.

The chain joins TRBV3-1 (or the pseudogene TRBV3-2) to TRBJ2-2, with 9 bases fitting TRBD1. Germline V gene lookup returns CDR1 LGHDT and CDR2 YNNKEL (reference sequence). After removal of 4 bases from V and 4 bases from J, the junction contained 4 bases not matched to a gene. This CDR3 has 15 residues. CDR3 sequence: CASSRDRVGTGELFF. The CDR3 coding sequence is TGTGCCAGCAGCCGGGACAGGGTCGGCACCGGGGAGCTGTTTTTT.

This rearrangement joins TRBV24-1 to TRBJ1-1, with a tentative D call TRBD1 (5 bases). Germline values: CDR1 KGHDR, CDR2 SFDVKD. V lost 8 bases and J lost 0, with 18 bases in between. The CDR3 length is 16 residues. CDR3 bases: TGTGCCACCATTGTGCGGGGGTTGATCATGAACACTGAAGCTTTCTTT. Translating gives CATIVRGLIMNTEAFF.

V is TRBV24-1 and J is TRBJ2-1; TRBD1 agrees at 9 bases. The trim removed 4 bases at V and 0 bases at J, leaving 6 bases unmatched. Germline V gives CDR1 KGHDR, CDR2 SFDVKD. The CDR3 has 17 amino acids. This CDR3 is CATSDAPGQGSYNEQFF. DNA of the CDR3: TGTGCCACCAGTGACGCTCCGGGACAGGGCTCCTACAATGAGCAGTTCTTC.